These 26 T cell receptor beta chains came from one sample sequenced in a study of vaccination effects on CD4 cells after COVID-19. These receptors are not linked to any known antigen. Ahead of sequencing, the ViraFEST assay grew antigen-specific CD4+ T cells using viral peptide pools. Upon completion of roughly ten days in culture, CD4+ T cells were isolated. A positive SARS-CoV-2 PCR test fell between March and December 2020. Libraries were prepared by immunoSEQ multiplex PCR; TCRdb keeps only in-frame clonotypes and omits some of them. The sample yields roughly 35,000 clones, about two thirds seen once. Sequencing used CD4+ T cells from PBMCs cultured with HCoV-NL63 spike peptides, obtained before COVID-19 vaccination. The receptors were gathered from a human donor who had a prior SARS-CoV-2 infection.

The chain couples TRBV10-3 to TRBJ2-5; D gene ambiguous. The CDR3 contains 17 residues. Germline CDR1 reads ENHRY; CDR2 reads SYGVKD. Trimming shortened V by 0 bases and J by 4 bases, and 18 bases separated the two germline ends. CDR3 loop: CAISESKVPTYPETQYF. The DNA of the CDR3 is TGTGCCATCAGTGAGTCGAAGGTTCCGACCTATCCAGAGACCCAGTACTTC.

V and J are TRBV27 and TRBJ1-1, with TRBD1 matching 7 bases. The V gene end was trimmed by 6 bases and the J gene end by 1 base; junction bases not matched to a gene: 14. In germline, CDR1 is MNHEY, CDR2 SMNVEV (reference sequence). The CDR3 runs to 17 residues. CDR3 sequence reads: CASRPDRVSSWNTEAFF. CDR3 nucleotide sequence: TGTGCCAGCAGACCCGACAGGGTTAGTAGCTGGAACACTGAAGCTTTCTTT.

This clone was seen only a few times. The chain is built from TRBV6-5 and TRBJ2-7, with TRBD1 as a possible D gene (6 bases). The CDR3 sequence is 15 residues long. Per the germline V gene, CDR1 is MNHEY and CDR2 is SVGAGI. Deletions cut 6 bases from V and 5 bases from J, with 20 bases between. The CDR3 region is CASRKQQGIRNEQYF. In DNA, the CDR3 is TGTGCCAGCAGGAAACAGCAGGGGATTCGGAACGAGCAGTACTTC.

This rearrangement joins TRBV9 to TRBJ2-3, with D unresolved. Germline V lookup: CDR1 SGDLS, CDR2 YYNGEE. The CDR3 has 13 amino acids. V shed 1 base and J shed 4 bases, with 7 bases lying between them. DNA of the CDR3: TGTGCCAGCAGCGTAAGTTATGCAGATACGCAGTATTTT. It codes for CASSVSYADTQYF.

As regards this clone: One end of the junction varies from germline; a read error may be responsible. The rearrangement joins TRBV7-7 to TRBJ2-3; 10 positions match TRBD1. The CDR3 length is 14 residues. Germline CDR1 reads SSHAT; CDR2 reads FNYEAQ (reference sequence). The CDR3 bases are TGTGCTAGCAGCTTAGGACAGGGGGCAGATACGCAGTATTTT. The encoded protein is CASSLGQGADTQYF.

Notes on this clone: Compared with germline, one end of the junction differs, possibly owing to a read error. This chain connects TRBV7-7 to TRBJ2-1; D is ambiguous. This CDR3 is 13 amino acids long. The germline gives CDR1 SSHAT, CDR2 FNYEAQ (reference sequence). In DNA, the CDR3 is TGTGCTAGCAGCTTATCTGAAGACAATGAGCAGTTCTTC. Protein: CASSLSEDNEQFF.

V and J are TRBV2 and TRBJ2-7; TRBD1 aligns across 8 bases. Germline CDR1 reads SNHLY; CDR2 reads FYNNEI. Trimming removed 7 bases from V and 0 bases from J; junction bases left unmatched: 8. CDR3 length: 15 amino acids. This chain's CDR3 is CASTPWTGSSYEQYF. In nucleotides, the CDR3 is TGTGCCAGCACCCCCTGGACAGGGAGCTCCTACGAGCAGTACTTC. The full variable domain, completed using reference TRBV2 and TRBJ2-7, is EPEVTQTPSHQVTQMGQEVILRCVPISNHLYFYWYRQILGQKVEFLVSFYNNEISEKSEIFDDQFSVERPDGSNFTLKIRSTKLEDSAMYFCASTPWTGSSYEQYFGPGTRLTVT.

The rearrangement uses TRBV5-4 and TRBJ2-2; D might be TRBD2 (5 bases). CDR1 is SGHNT, CDR2 YYREEE, per germline (reference sequence). V was shortened by 2 bases and J by 7 bases, with 6 bases between the two germline ends. This CDR3 is built from 12 residues. CDR3 DNA sequence: TGTGCCAGCAGCTTCGGGGACGGGGAGCTGTTTTTT. It encodes CASSFGDGELFF.

This chain links TRBV7-9 with TRBJ2-3; D is perhaps TRBD2 (5 bases). This CDR3 has 16 residues. Deletions cut 5 bases from V and 0 bases from J, with 15 bases between. CDR1 and CDR2 (germline): SEHNR, FQNEAQ (reference sequence). CDR3 region: CASSPPGLSSTDTQYF. Here the CDR3 DNA reads TGTGCCAGCAGCCCTCCCGGACTCTCTAGCACAGATACGCAGTATTTT.

V is TRBV18 and J is TRBJ2-7, with 9 bases fitting TRBD2. The CDR3 extends over 15 amino acids. The V segment lost 2 bases and the J segment 6 bases; nucleotides outside the gene matches: 8. Germline CDR1 reads KGHSH; CDR2 reads LQKENI. The CDR3 sequence: CASSPLIAGEGEQYF. DNA for the CDR3: TGTGCCAGCTCACCATTAATAGCGGGAGAAGGCGAGCAGTACTTC.

V gene TRBV6-5 combines with J gene TRBJ2-5; possibly TRBD1 for D (6 bases). The CDR3 spans 14 residues. The germline CDR1 and CDR2 sequences are MNHEY and SVGAGI. V lost 2 bases and J lost 5, with 12 bases in between. CDR3 protein: CASSYVWGRETQYF. The CDR3 DNA is TGTGCCAGCAGTTACGTTTGGGGGCGGGAGACCCAGTACTTC.

V and J are TRBV4-2 and TRBJ1-5; D might be TRBD1 (5 bases). The V and J ends lost 0 bases and 4 bases respectively, with 19 bases between them. Looked up from germline, CDR1 is LGHNA and CDR2 is YNFKEQ. The CDR3 extends over 18 amino acids. For the CDR3, the DNA is TGTGCCAGCAGCCAAGATCCGATGGGGCAGGGCAGAAATCAGCCCCAGCATTTT. It codes for CASSQDPMGQGRNQPQHF.

The chain joins TRBV12-2 to TRBJ2-1; TRBD2 is taken as the D call from the table, unchecked against the DNA. TRBV12-2 is annotated as a pseudogene. This CDR3 comprises 16 residues. The CDR3 nucleotides read TGTGCAAGTCGCTCCCGGACTAGCGGGAGTTTCAATGAGCAGTTCTTC. It is translated as CASRSRTSGSFNEQFF.

The rearrangement links TRBV10-3 to TRBJ1-1; D is uncertain. V gave up 0 bases and J gave up 7 bases, with 9 bases separating them. CDR3 length equals 13 residues. CDR1 and CDR2 from the germline V gene are ENHRY and SYGVKD. CDR3 sequence (DNA): TGTGCCATCAGTGAGTCCAGAGATTTTGAAGCTTTCTTT. Translation: CAISESRDFEAFF.

V is TRBV5-5 and J is TRBJ2-1; possibly TRBD1 or TRBD2 for D (5 bases each). Germline V gene data show CDR1 as SGHKS and CDR2 as YYEKEE (reference sequence). The CDR3 has 17 residues. Trimming shortened V by 4 bases and J by 8 bases, and 25 bases separated the two germline ends. This CDR3 is CASSRSTAARFWDEQFF. As DNA, the CDR3 is TGTGCCAGCAGCCGATCGACAGCGGCCCGATTCTGGGATGAGCAGTTCTTC.

The gene calls are TRBV7-6 and TRBJ2-3, with 7 bases that match TRBD2. The V gene's germline CDR1 is SGHVS and CDR2 FNYEAQ. After removal of 1 base from V and 2 bases from J, the junction contained 3 bases not matched to a gene. The CDR3 extends over 15 amino acids. This chain's CDR3 is CASSLGGGFTDTQYF. Written as DNA, the CDR3 is TGTGCCAGCAGCTTAGGGGGGGGGTTCACAGATACGCAGTATTTT.

This clone came up a few times. The rearrangement joins TRBV5-4 to TRBJ2-1; D perhaps matches TRBD2 (5 bases). The V end was cut by 0 bases, the J end by 9 bases, with 16 bases between. CDR3 length: 15 amino acids. Per germline, CDR1 SGHNT and CDR2 YYREEE (reference sequence). CDR3 protein: CASSLGGSPEGEQFF. In DNA form, the CDR3 reads TGTGCCAGCAGCTTGGGGGGTAGCCCCGAGGGTGAGCAGTTCTTC.

The chain couples TRBV6-6 to TRBJ2-7; D perhaps matches TRBD2 (6 bases). V was pared by 5 bases and J by 0 bases, with 20 bases between. The CDR3 totals 17 residues. Per germline, CDR1 MNHNY and CDR2 SVGAGI (reference sequence). The CDR3 loop is CASSPLAGSIISYEQYF. The CDR3 DNA sequence: TGTGCCAGCAGTCCGCTCGCGGGATCCATCATCTCCTACGAGCAGTACTTC.

CDR3 protein: CASSLMNLAGKETQYF. DNA of the CDR3: TGTGCCAGCAGCTTAATGAACCTAGCGGGGAAAGAGACCCAGTACTTC. The chain is built from TRBV7-6 and TRBJ2-5; 9 bases map to TRBD2. The CDR3 runs 16 residues. CDR1 and CDR2 (germline): SGHVS, FNYEAQ. The ends lost 2 bases at V and 3 bases at J; junction bases unmatched: 7.

This clone was seen more than once but under ten times. The genes are TRBV2 and TRBJ2-7; D gene uncertain. This CDR3 has 13 amino acids. Germline V CDR1 and CDR2: SNHLY, FYNNEI. Trimming took 8 bases from V and 2 from J, leaving 13 bases between them. Here the CDR3 reads CASSLPLTYEQYF. CDR3 sequence (DNA): TGTGCCAGCTCCCTGCCGCTGACCTACGAGCAGTACTTC.

Details on this clone: An end of the junction does not agree with germline; a read error may underlie this. This rearrangement joins TRBV7-6 to TRBJ2-1; maybe TRBD2 (5 bases). Germline-derived CDR1 and CDR2 are SGHVS and FNYEAQ. The CDR3 consists of 16 residues. CDR3 bases: TGTGCCAGCAGCTTAGGGGAGTTGGTCGGATACAAGGAGCAGTTCTTC. Translation: CASSLGELVGYKEQFF.

The table lists this clone with a few counts. This sequence joins TRBV4-1 and TRBJ1-5; unclear D gene. CDR1 is MGHRA and CDR2 is YSYEKL in the germline V gene. The CDR3 is made up of 13 amino acids. Trimming cost V 0 bases and J 4 bases, with 4 bases left between them. CDR3 protein: CASSQDQNQPQHF. The CDR3 nucleotides read TGCGCCAGCAGCCAAGATCAGAATCAGCCCCAGCATTTT.

J is TRBJ2-7 and V is TRBV19, with 12 bases that match TRBD1. There are 15 residues in the CDR3. The junction had 5 bases not matched to a gene; V was cut back by 3 bases and J by 5 bases. Germline-derived CDR1 and CDR2 are LNHDA and SQIVND (reference sequence). CDR3 protein: CASSIGTGGFNEQYF. For the CDR3, the DNA is TGTGCCAGTAGTATCGGGACAGGGGGCTTCAACGAGCAGTACTTC.

The chain carries TRBV5-4 and TRBJ2-3; 7 nucleotides match TRBD2. The CDR3 extends over 14 amino acids. Germline V lookup: CDR1 SGHNT, CDR2 YYREEE (reference sequence). The V and J ends lost 4 bases and 6 bases, in that order; junction bases with no gene match: 8. This CDR3 reads CASSVGGDADTQYF. The CDR3 region has the DNA TGTGCCAGCAGCGTGGGGGGGGACGCTGATACGCAGTATTTT.

In DNA form, the CDR3 reads TGTGCCAGCATGAGGTACGGGAACACCGGGGAGCTGTTTTTT. Residues: CASMRYGNTGELFF. V and J are TRBV6-6 and TRBJ2-2; D unresolved. Looked up from germline, CDR1 is MNHNY and CDR2 is SVGAGI (reference sequence). This CDR3 spans 14 amino acids. The V end lost 7 bases, the J end lost 1 base, and 10 bases lay between the germline ends.

This clone was counted between two and nine times. The chain couples TRBV7-2 to TRBJ2-7; 9 bases are a match to TRBD2. J lost 6 bases, V lost 2 bases, and 8 bases had no gene match. Germline V gene data show CDR1 as SGHTA and CDR2 as FQGNSA. The CDR3 covers 15 residues. In DNA, the CDR3 is TGTGCCAGCAGCTTAAGCGGGGGGCTTCCCGGCGAGCAGTACTTC. This codes for CASSLSGGLPGEQYF.